The T cell receptor (beta chain) under discussion was sequenced for a study of identical twins. Study-wide points: Models underestimated out-of-frame TCR alpha sharing in monozygotic twins. Abundant beta clonotypes from cord blood bore fewer insertions; memory repertoires lacked this pattern. Researchers reported weaker excess twin sharing in beta out-of-frame sequences.

Among all donors, each was a healthy Caucasian. The CDR3 is 16 residues long. Germline CDR1 is LGHNA and CDR2 is YNFKEQ. The V segment lost 1 base and the J segment 3 bases; nucleotides outside the gene matches: 6. For this clonotype: As yet, its antigen is unknown.

Each CDR3 protein gets one entry after TCRdb re-called the 5' RACE reads with MiXCR. This sample has approximately 1.8 million distinct CDR3 sequences, with around 33% found just once. This chain connects TRBV4-2 to TRBJ2-3; 8 bases align to TRBD2. Sequencing used cord blood. The TCR originated in a newborn girl in good health. The CDR3 nucleotides read TGTGCCAGCAGCCAAGTTCCAGCGGGAGCGACAGATACGCAGTATTTT. Its protein is CASSQVPAGATDTQYF.